The 16 T cell receptor beta chains given below trace back to one sample, sequenced in a study of shared clonotypes between healthy human individuals. Sequenced by immunoSEQ multiplex PCR; TCRdb stores in-frame clones only, minus some. The sample has about 1 million clones, about 80% seen once. Sequencing was done on a sample of memory CD4+ T cells sorted from blood. The subset: CD45RA-negative fraction. The receptor set was obtained from a man between 18 and 35 years old in good health.

A note on this clone: Other DNA sequences in the same sample also yield this CDR3. The chain employs TRBV5-6 and TRBJ2-3; no clear D. The CDR3 consists of 11 residues. The germline V gene has CDR1 SGHDT and CDR2 YYEEEE. V was cut by 2 bases and J by 6 bases, with 4 bases left in between. CDR3 residues: CASSFVDTQYF. DNA of the CDR3: TGTGCCAGCAGCTTTGTGGATACGCAGTATTTT.

V gene TRBV12-5 combines with J gene TRBJ1-1; 8 bases are a match to TRBD1. This CDR3 has 14 amino acids. Germline assignment: CDR1 LGHNT and CDR2 FRNRAP. Unmatched junction bases numbered 7, after V lost 3 bases and J lost 7 bases. In DNA, the CDR3 is TGTGCTAGTGGTTTACGACAGGGGCCGGGTGAAGCTTTCTTT. Amino acids: CASGLRQGPGEAFF.

V and J are TRBV4-1 and TRBJ1-3, with D possibly TRBD1 on 6 matching bases. Germline CDR1 reads MGHRA; CDR2 reads YSYEKL. Between the trimmed V and J ends, which lost 5 bases and 0 bases, there was a span of 20 bases. The CDR3 totals 18 residues. The CDR3 bases are TGCGCCAGCAGCTATTCGACAGGACCACTAAGCTCTGGAAACACCATATATTTT. Translated: CASSYSTGPLSSGNTIYF.

The rearrangement uses TRBV10-3 and TRBJ2-3; D remains unclear. CDR3 length: 14 amino acids. Germline V gives CDR1 ENHRY, CDR2 SYGVKD. Trimming removed 4 bases from V and 2 bases from J, with 10 bases in between. CDR3 coding DNA: TGTGCCATCAGTGGAAGGCCCGACACAGATACGCAGTATTTT. The encoded protein is CAISGRPDTDTQYF.

In the case of this clone: Distinct nucleotide sequences in the sample also encode this CDR3. V and J are TRBV19 and TRBJ1-1; D is uncertain. The CDR3 loop spans 13 amino acids. Trimming pared 5 bases from V and 1 base from J, leaving 8 bases between. Germline V gene data show CDR1 as LNHDA and CDR2 as SQIVND (reference sequence). CDR3 nucleotide sequence: TGTGCCAGTAGTGAACAGCGGAACACTGAAGCTTTCTTT. Translating gives CASSEQRNTEAFF.

The V and J genes are TRBV29-1 and TRBJ2-2; D is ambiguous. V gave up 6 bases and J gave up 9 bases, with 17 bases separating them. CDR3 length equals 13 residues. Germline-derived CDR1 and CDR2 are SQVTM and ANQGSEA. This CDR3 reads CSVGYGTTRELFF. CDR3 coding DNA: TGCAGCGTGGGCTATGGCACGACAAGGGAGCTGTTTTTT.

This chain uses TRBV11-1 with TRBJ2-1, with 13 bases that match TRBD2. Germline CDR1 SGHAT, CDR2 FQDESV (reference sequence). The CDR3 sequence is 15 residues long. The V gene end was trimmed by 6 bases and the J gene end by 7 bases; junction bases not matched to a gene: 6. The CDR3 DNA reads as TGTGCCAGCAGACTAGCGGGGGGGCCAGGAAATGAGCAGTTCTTC. It codes for CASRLAGGPGNEQFF.

V gene TRBV5-4 combines with J gene TRBJ2-3; TRBD1 might be the D (6 bases). The V end was cut by 4 bases, the J end by 4 bases, with 16 bases between. CDR1 SGHNT and CDR2 YYREEE come from the germline V gene (reference sequence). The CDR3 runs 15 residues. In nucleotides, the CDR3 is TGTGCCAGCAGCCTGGGGGCCCAGGGCCCAGATACGCAGTATTTT. Its translation is CASSLGAQGPDTQYF.

This clone occurred once. This rearrangement joins TRBV9 to TRBJ2-1; D is unresolved. CDR1 SGDLS and CDR2 YYNGEE come from the germline V gene. V was shortened by 4 bases and J by 5 bases, with 19 bases between the two germline ends. This CDR3 is 16 amino acids long. This CDR3 reads CASSPLLGITHNEQFF. The CDR3 DNA sequence: TGTGCCAGCAGCCCCCTTCTTGGGATTACCCACAATGAGCAGTTCTTC.

V and J are TRBV5-1 and TRBJ2-5; 9 bases are shared with TRBD2. The trim removed 4 bases at V and 5 bases at J, leaving 12 bases unmatched. The CDR3 length is 16 residues. Per the germline V gene, CDR1 is SGHRS and CDR2 is YFSETQ. The CDR3 DNA follows: TGCGCCAGCAGCCGAGGGACTAGCACGGGAGGGGAGACCCAGTACTTC. Translation: CASSRGTSTGGETQYF.

This clone turned up a few times. The chain links TRBV2 to TRBJ1-4; D gene ambiguous. Deletions cut 3 bases from V and 8 bases from J, with 10 bases between. CDR3 length: 13 amino acids. The V gene's germline CDR1 is SNHLY and CDR2 FYNNEI. The CDR3, as DNA: TGTGCCAGCAGTGAGGAGGTGCGGGAAAAACTGTTTTTT. This encodes CASSEEVREKLFF.

The chain combines TRBV9 with TRBJ2-5; 7 positions match TRBD1. The CDR3 totals 13 residues. CDR1 is SGDLS, CDR2 YYNGEE, per germline. The junction had 4 bases not matched to a gene; V was cut back by 3 bases and J by 5 bases. The CDR3 sequence: CASSGQGLETQYF. The CDR3 coding sequence is TGTGCCAGCAGCGGACAGGGTCTCGAGACCCAGTACTTC.

The V call is TRBV30, the J call TRBJ1-1; possible D gene TRBD1, 5 bases. Trimming removed 7 bases at V and 11 bases at J, with 20 bases between. Germline CDR1 GTSNPN, CDR2 SVGIG (reference sequence). This CDR3 is 12 amino acids long. CDR3 in DNA: TGTGCCTTCTCGGGACTGCACTTGGTGGCTTTCTTT. Protein sequence: CAFSGLHLVAFF.

This clone was seen just once. The genes are TRBV5-1 and TRBJ1-4; D gene ambiguous. This CDR3 contains 12 residues. With 4 bases removed from V and 4 bases from J, the gap between germline ends came to 5 bases. From germline, CDR1 is SGHRS and CDR2 YFSETQ. CDR3 nucleotides: TGCGCCAGCAGCCCTGATAATGAAAAACTGTTTTTT. The encoded protein is CASSPDNEKLFF.

The sample holds many counts of this clone. This chain connects TRBV19 to TRBJ2-7; 8 bases fit TRBD1. V gave up 9 bases and J gave up 1 base; unmatched junction bases: 5. The germline CDR1 and CDR2 sequences are LNHDA and SQIVND (reference sequence). CDR3 size: 13 residues. CDR3 sequence (DNA): TGTGCCAGGGCGAGGGACAGGTCCTACGAGCAGTACTTC. Translating gives CARARDRSYEQYF.

This sequence joins TRBV6-1 and TRBJ2-1; 14 positions agree with TRBD2. The germline CDR1 and CDR2 sequences are MNHNS and SASEGT. The V gene end was trimmed by 6 bases and the J gene end by 6 bases; junction bases not matched to a gene: 1. The CDR3 spans 14 residues. The CDR3 spells CASRGLAGGNEQFF. The CDR3 DNA is TGTGCCAGCAGAGGACTAGCGGGAGGCAATGAGCAGTTCTTC.